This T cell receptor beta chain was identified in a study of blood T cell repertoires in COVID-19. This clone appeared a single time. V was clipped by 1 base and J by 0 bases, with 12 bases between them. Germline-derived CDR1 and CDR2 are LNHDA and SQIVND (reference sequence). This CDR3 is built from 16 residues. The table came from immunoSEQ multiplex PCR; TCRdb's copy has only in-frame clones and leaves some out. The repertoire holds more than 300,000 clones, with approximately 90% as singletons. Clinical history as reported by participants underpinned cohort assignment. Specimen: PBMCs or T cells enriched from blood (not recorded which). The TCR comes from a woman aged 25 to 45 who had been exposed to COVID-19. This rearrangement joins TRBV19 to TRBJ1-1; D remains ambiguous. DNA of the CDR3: TGTGCCAGTAGTATAGGAGCGGGTTACCTGAACACTGAAGCTTTCTTT. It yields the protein CASSIGAGYLNTEAFF.